This record covers a single TCR beta chain. Its antigen is currently unknown. The source of the sample is a study of blood T cells in healthy people across ages. V dropped 4 bases and J dropped 2 bases, with 16 bases sitting between them. Germline lookup yields CDR1 SGDLS and CDR2 YYNGEE. This CDR3 is 15 amino acids long. Study-level findings and limits: CMV infection status of these donors was not known. Since the PBMCs were unsorted, naive and antigen-experienced cells could not be conclusively compared.

For the second PCR, which ran for about 6 to 12 cycles, a sample-barcoded 5' primer and a J-beta primer mix were used. Each CDR3 protein is one row after TCRdb ran MiXCR on the 5' RACE reads. The data contain some 1 million distinct CDR3 sequences, more than 35% of them seen just once; the ten biggest clones take up around 18%. V is TRBV9 and J is TRBJ2-7; D assignment may be TRBD1 or TRBD2 (5 bases each). This TCR was recovered from a woman aged 60-70 years in good health. Sequencing was done on a sample of blood. This CDR3 is CASSPSWGSPYEQYF. CDR3 nucleotide sequence: TGTGCCAGCAGCCCCAGTTGGGGGAGCCCCTACGAGCAGTACTTC.